These 28 T cell receptor beta chains share one sample of origin, sequenced in a study of T cell responses to AZD1222 COVID-19 vaccine. Assay: immunoSEQ multiplex PCR; the TCRdb copy retains only in-frame clones and omits some. This table has some 120,000 clones, more than 80% appearing once. The specimen was peripheral blood, collected 28 days after the second AZD1222 dose. These receptors were collected from an adult who received the AZD1222 COVID-19 vaccine.

V and J are TRBV30 and TRBJ1-4, with a weak D call TRBD1 (5 bases). Per germline, CDR1 GTSNPN and CDR2 SVGIG (reference sequence). The CDR3 extends over 13 amino acids. The germline V and J ends were trimmed by 8 bases and 6 bases, with 16 bases remaining between them. The CDR3 sequence: CAHTIGTHEKLFF. The CDR3 coding sequence is TGTGCCCACACAATCGGGACCCATGAAAAACTGTTTTTT.

V usage is TRBV9 and J usage is TRBJ1-6, with 8 positions matching TRBD1. The junction had 2 bases not matched to a gene; V was cut back by 2 bases and J by 4 bases. Germline V gene data show CDR1 as SGDLS and CDR2 as YYNGEE. The CDR3 consists of 15 residues. The CDR3 DNA follows: TGTGCCAGCAGCGTCCAGGGGGCGTATAATTCACCCCTCCACTTT. Amino acid sequence: CASSVQGAYNSPLHF.

In regard to this clone: Within the sample, other DNA sequences also encode this same CDR3. The CDR3 loop reads CATSDLDSNQPQHF. CDR3 bases: TGTGCCACCAGTGATTTGGACAGCAATCAGCCCCAGCATTTT. The chain recombines TRBV24-1 with TRBJ1-5; D ambiguous. CDR1 is KGHDR, CDR2 SFDVKD, per germline. CDR3 length equals 14 residues. The germline V and J ends were trimmed by 0 bases and 1 base, with 3 bases remaining between them.

CDR3 in amino acids: CASSPRDRPSYEQYF. CDR3 sequence (DNA): TGTGCCAGCAGTCCCCGGGACAGACCATCCTACGAGCAGTACTTC. The V and J genes are TRBV28 and TRBJ2-7, with 7 bases matching TRBD1. The germline gives CDR1 MDHEN, CDR2 SYDVKM. J lost 1 base, V lost 5 bases, and 8 bases had no gene match. This CDR3 is 15 amino acids long.

V is TRBV12-2 and J is TRBJ1-5; the table's D call, TRBD1, was not checked against the DNA. TRBV12-2 is flagged as a pseudogene. The CDR3 has 19 amino acids. The CDR3 DNA sequence: TGTGCAAGTCGCCCGATAACCGAGGGACAGGTTTGTAGCAATCAGCCCCAGCATTTT. It encodes CASRPITEGQVCSNQPQHF.

The chain has TRBV19 and TRBJ2-7, with 7 bases aligning to TRBD1. Germline assignment: CDR1 LNHDA and CDR2 SQIVND (reference sequence). Germline trimming cut 4 bases from V and 3 bases from J; bases unmatched to any gene: 3. This CDR3 is 13 amino acids long. The chain's CDR3 is CASSTRDSYEQYF. The DNA of the CDR3 is TGTGCCAGTAGTACCCGGGACAGCTACGAGCAGTACTTC.

J is TRBJ1-1 and V is TRBV28; D unclear. The V gene lost 6 bases and the J gene lost 1 base, with 15 bases spanning the gap. The CDR3 has 15 residues. Germline lookup yields CDR1 MDHEN and CDR2 SYDVKM. CDR3 bases: TGTGCCAGCAGCCACCCCATGTCCAGGAACACTGAAGCTTTCTTT. Translating it yields CASSHPMSRNTEAFF. Supplemented by reference TRBV28 and TRBJ1-1, the full variable domain reads DVKVTQSSRYLVKRTGEKVFLECVQDMDHENMFWYRQDPGLGLRLIYFSYDVKMKEKGDIPEGYSVSREKKERFSLILESASTNQTSMYLCASSHPMSRNTEAFFGQGTRLTVV.

This clone was counted only a few times. The genes are TRBV6-2 or TRBV6-3 and TRBJ1-4, with a tentative D call TRBD1 (6 bases). The V gene's germline CDR1 is MNHEY and CDR2 SVGEGT. Trimming removed 5 bases at V and 6 bases at J, with 13 bases between. The CDR3 runs 14 residues. The CDR3 DNA reads TGTGCCAGCAGTCAAGGGGGTTCTGATGAAAAACTGTTTTTT. It translates to CASSQGGSDEKLFF.

The genes are TRBV4-1 and TRBJ1-2; 7 bases align to TRBD1. Germline trimming cut 0 bases from V and 3 bases from J; bases unmatched to any gene: 10. Germline CDR1 and CDR2: MGHRA and YSYEKL. There are 17 residues in the CDR3. CDR3: CASSQDTHRQGYYGYTF. In DNA form, the CDR3 reads TGCGCCAGCAGCCAAGATACCCACAGACAGGGCTACTATGGCTACACCTTC.

V usage is TRBV4-1 and J usage is TRBJ1-1; the match to TRBD1 covers 7 bases. Germline V gene lookup returns CDR1 MGHRA and CDR2 YSYEKL. The CDR3 has 15 amino acids. V trimming: 3 bases; J trimming: 0 bases; junction bases outside the gene matches: 4. This CDR3 is CASSQRTGMNTEAFF. The CDR3 DNA is TGCGCCAGCAGCCAGAGGACAGGCATGAACACTGAAGCTTTCTTT.

The chain employs TRBV6-2 or TRBV6-3 and TRBJ2-5; D ambiguous. Germline V CDR1 and CDR2: MNHEY, SVGEGT. The V end was cut by 2 bases, the J end by 5 bases, with 18 bases between. The CDR3 loop spans 16 amino acids. In DNA, the CDR3 is TGTGCCAGCAGTTACGATGGGCAGATTAGTAGGGAGACCCAGTACTTC. This translates into CASSYDGQISRETQYF.

The chain links TRBV4-1 to TRBJ2-5; D may be TRBD1 (6 bases). CDR3 length: 14 amino acids. Between the trimmed V and J ends, which lost 6 bases and 7 bases, there was a span of 18 bases. Germline V gene data show CDR1 as MGHRA and CDR2 as YSYEKL. CDR3 sequence (DNA): TGCGCCAGCAGACCGAACAGGGAAGTAGGGACCCAGTACTTC. It yields the protein CASRPNREVGTQYF.

This clone was observed a single time. The rearrangement uses TRBV4-2 and TRBJ2-1; 7 bases map to TRBD2. Germline V gives CDR1 LGHNA, CDR2 YNFKEQ. This CDR3 is 16 amino acids long. V was pared by 4 bases and J by 0 bases, with 6 bases of the junction left unmatched. In DNA, the CDR3 is TGTGCCAGCAGCCCCCAGCGGGGCCACTCCTACAATGAGCAGTTCTTC. It encodes CASSPQRGHSYNEQFF.

The chain couples TRBV6-5 to TRBJ2-1, with 8 bases identical to TRBD1. CDR1 is MNHEY and CDR2 is SVGAGI in the germline V gene. The CDR3 length is 15 residues. J was trimmed by 8 bases and V by 6 bases; bases with no gene match: 12. Written as DNA, the CDR3 is TGTGCCAGCAGCCGCCACCCAGGGGGCTGGGATGAGCAGTTCTTC. Encoded protein: CASSRHPGGWDEQFF.

This chain uses TRBV2 with TRBJ2-3; D gene uncertain. This CDR3 spans 13 amino acids. With 7 bases removed from V and 2 bases from J, the gap between germline ends came to 10 bases. Germline V gene data show CDR1 as SNHLY and CDR2 as FYNNEI. The CDR3 spells CASIPSLTDTQYF. CDR3 sequence (DNA): TGTGCCAGCATACCTTCACTCACAGATACGCAGTATTTT.

This clone was seen once. CDR3 sequence reads: CASSRGTSGGSPTDTQYF. Written as DNA, the CDR3 is TGTGCCAGCAGTCGGGGGACTAGCGGGGGGTCTCCCACAGATACGCAGTATTTT. The chain couples TRBV6-6 to TRBJ2-3; TRBD2 matches at 15 bases. The CDR3 sequence is 18 residues long. The J segment lost 2 bases and the V segment lost 5 bases, leaving 8 bases of the junction unmatched. Per the germline V gene, CDR1 is MNHNY and CDR2 is SVGAGI (reference sequence).

The genes are TRBV6-5 and TRBJ1-4; TRBD1 aligns across 8 bases. The CDR3 runs to 14 residues. Trimming at V came to 4 bases and at J to 7 bases, leaving 5 bases not matched to a gene. The germline V gene has CDR1 MNHEY and CDR2 SVGAGI. The CDR3 sequence: CASSFDRGSEKLFF. CDR3 coding DNA: TGTGCCAGCAGTTTCGACAGGGGATCTGAAAAACTGTTTTTT.

This chain joins TRBV5-1 and TRBJ1-2; 7 bases line up with TRBD1. This CDR3 is 15 amino acids long. Germline V gives CDR1 SGHRS, CDR2 YFSETQ. J was trimmed by 0 bases and V by 6 bases; bases with no gene match: 8. As DNA, the CDR3 is TGCGCCAGCACCAAGGGACAGCCTTCTAACTATGGCTACACCTTC. Protein product: CASTKGQPSNYGYTF.

The CDR3 DNA is TGTGCCAGCAGCTTAGGGTATTCCATGGGGCTACCTAGCAATCAGCCCCAGCATTTT. This gives the protein CASSLGYSMGLPSNQPQHF. The gene calls are TRBV7-9 and TRBJ1-5; possible D gene TRBD1, 5 bases. Germline assignment: CDR1 SEHNR and CDR2 FQNEAQ (reference sequence). This CDR3 spans 19 amino acids. The ends were cut back, 1 base at V and 0 bases at J, with 19 bases in the middle. The entire variable domain, with the rest obtained from reference TRBV7-9 and TRBJ1-5, is as follows: DTGVSQNPRHKITKRGQNVTFRCDPISEHNRLYWYRQTLGQGPEFLTYFQNEAQLEKSRLLSDRFSAERPKGSFSTLEIQRTEQGDSAMYLCASSLGYSMGLPSNQPQHFGDGTRLSIL.

The V call is TRBV10-3, the J call TRBJ2-7; D could derive from TRBD1 or TRBD2 (5 bases each). The V end was cut by 3 bases, the J end by 2 bases, with 26 bases between. The length of the CDR3 is 19 residues. Germline assignment: CDR1 ENHRY and CDR2 SYGVKD. The CDR3 nucleotides read TGTGCCATCAGTGACCTCCTCCAAGGCGCCGGGACCGACACCTACGAGCAGTACTTC. Translating gives CAISDLLQGAGTDTYEQYF.

This chain uses TRBV30 with TRBJ1-2; 7 nucleotides agree with TRBD1. This CDR3 is 15 amino acids long. Germline V gives CDR1 GTSNPN, CDR2 SVGIG (reference sequence). The V gene end was trimmed by 4 bases and the J gene end by 4 bases; junction bases not matched to a gene: 12. The CDR3 loop is CAWTRTGDGRYGYTF. For the CDR3, the DNA is TGTGCCTGGACCCGGACAGGAGATGGACGCTATGGCTACACCTTC.

The chain is built from TRBV7-2 and TRBJ2-1, with 7 positions matching TRBD1. Germline V gene lookup returns CDR1 SGHTA and CDR2 FQGNSA. The ends lost 3 bases at V and 5 bases at J; junction bases unmatched: 7. CDR3 size: 15 residues. For the CDR3, the DNA is TGTGCCAGCAGCTTGAGAGGGGACAGAAACAATGAGCAGTTCTTC. Protein product: CASSLRGDRNNEQFF.

The chain recombines TRBV4-2 with TRBJ1-4; a weak D match, TRBD1 (6 bases). The CDR3 runs to 15 residues. CDR1 is LGHNA and CDR2 is YNFKEQ in the germline V gene. The V and J ends lost 3 bases and 3 bases respectively, with 11 bases between them. The CDR3 DNA sequence: TGTGCCAGCAGCCACTCGCGGACAGCTAATGAAAAACTGTTTTTT. It codes for CASSHSRTANEKLFF.

This rearrangement joins TRBV7-2 to TRBJ2-7; D is perhaps TRBD1 (6 bases). V was cut by 6 bases and J by 0 bases, with 18 bases left in between. The CDR3 sequence is 16 residues long. Germline V gives CDR1 SGHTA, CDR2 FQGNSA. CDR3 amino acids: CASRVLDSSPSYEQYF. CDR3 in DNA: TGTGCCAGCAGAGTCTTGGACAGCTCCCCCTCCTACGAGCAGTACTTC.

This sequence joins TRBV11-2 and TRBJ1-4, with D unclear. Germline assignment: CDR1 SGHAT and CDR2 FQNNGV. CDR3 size: 11 residues. The ends were cut back, 3 bases at V and 8 bases at J, with 4 bases in the middle. The CDR3 sequence: CASSLAEKLFF. The CDR3 DNA is TGTGCCAGCAGCTTGGCCGAAAAACTGTTTTTT.

Notes on this clone: The junction shows a germline mismatch at one end, possibly a read error. The chain uses TRBV28 and TRBJ1-1; D remains ambiguous. Germline V gene sequence: CDR1 MDHEN, CDR2 SYDVKM. The CDR3 is made up of 12 amino acids. The DNA of the CDR3 is TGTGCTAGCACGGAGCGAGACACTGAAGCTTTCTTT. This gives the protein CASTERDTEAFF.

The chain couples TRBV11-3 to TRBJ2-2; D may be TRBD1 or TRBD2 (5 bases each). V was trimmed by 1 base and J by 10 bases, leaving 13 bases between them. Germline V gene data show CDR1 as SGHNT and CDR2 as YENEEA. CDR3 length: 14 amino acids. CDR3 sequence (DNA): TGTGCCAGCAGCTTAGGAGGGACGCTGGAGGAGCTGTTTTTT. This codes for CASSLGGTLEELFF.

This chain connects TRBV6-5 to TRBJ2-2, with TRBD1 matching 7 bases. This CDR3 contains 14 residues. The J segment lost 6 bases and the V segment lost 9 bases, leaving 10 bases of the junction unmatched. From germline, CDR1 is MNHEY and CDR2 SVGAGI. The CDR3 protein is CASHGTVFSGELFF. CDR3 sequence (DNA): TGTGCCAGTCACGGGACAGTTTTCTCCGGGGAGCTGTTTTTT.